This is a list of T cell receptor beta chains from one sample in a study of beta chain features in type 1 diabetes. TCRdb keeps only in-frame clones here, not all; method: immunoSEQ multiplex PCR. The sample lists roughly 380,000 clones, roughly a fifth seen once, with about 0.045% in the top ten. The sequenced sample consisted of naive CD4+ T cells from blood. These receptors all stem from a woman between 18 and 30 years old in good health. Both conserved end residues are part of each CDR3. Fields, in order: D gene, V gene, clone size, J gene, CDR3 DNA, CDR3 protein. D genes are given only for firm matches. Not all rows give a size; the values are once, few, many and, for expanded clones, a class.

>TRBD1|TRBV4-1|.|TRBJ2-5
TGCGCCAGCAGCCAGACAGGGGTCAGGTCGACCCAGTACTTC
CASSQTGVRSTQYF
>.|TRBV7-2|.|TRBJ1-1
TGTGCCAGCAGCTTAAATGGCCTTGGGAACACTGAAGCTTTCTTT
CASSLNGLGNTEAFF
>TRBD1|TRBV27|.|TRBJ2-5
TGTGCCAGCAGTTTTGACAGGGGAGAGACCCAGTACTTC
CASSFDRGETQYF
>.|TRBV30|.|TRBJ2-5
TGTGCCTGGAGGGCTAGTGGGAGTCAAGAGACCCAGTACTTC
CAWRASGSQETQYF
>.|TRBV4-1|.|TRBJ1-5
TGCGCCAGCAGCCAAGGGCAAGATAGCAATCAGCCCCAGCATTTT
CASSQGQDSNQPQHF
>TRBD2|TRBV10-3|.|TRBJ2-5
TGTGCCATCAGTACGGGCGGGGGGGCGAAAGAGACCCAGTACTTC
CAISTGGGAKETQYF
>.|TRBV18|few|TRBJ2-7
TGTGCCAGCTCACCGGGGGACTCCAAATCCTACGAGCAGTACTTC
CASSPGDSKSYEQYF
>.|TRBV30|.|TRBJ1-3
TGTGCCTGGAGTGCGGTTGGAAACACCATATATTTT
CAWSAVGNTIYF
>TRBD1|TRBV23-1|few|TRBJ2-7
TGCGCCAGCAGTCACCCGGGACAGGGAGTTAGGGACGAGCAGTACTTC
CASSHPGQGVRDEQYF
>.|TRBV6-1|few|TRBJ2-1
TGTGCCAGCAGTGAAGGGGTGACTCTCCCAGATGAGCAGTTCTTC
CASSEGVTLPDEQFF
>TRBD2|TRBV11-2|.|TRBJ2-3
TGTGCCAGCAGCTTAGTCGGCGGGAGTCTCGCAGATACGCAGTATTTT
CASSLVGGSLADTQYF
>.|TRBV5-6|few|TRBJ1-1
TGTGCCAGCAGCTTGTCCCCAGTCGAAGCTTTCTTT
CASSLSPVEAFF
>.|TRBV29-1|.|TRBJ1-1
TGCAGCGTTGACAGGGCCCAGAACACTGAAGCTTTCTTT
CSVDRAQNTEAFF
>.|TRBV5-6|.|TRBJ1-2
TGTGCCAGCAGCCAAGGACTAGGAGATAACTATGGCTACACCTTC
CASSQGLGDNYGYTF
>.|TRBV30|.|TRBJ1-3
TGTGCCTGGAGTTCAGGGGCGGTTGGAAACACCATATATTTT
CAWSSGAVGNTIYF
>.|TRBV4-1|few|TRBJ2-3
TGCGCCAGCAGCCAACTACGACTAGACGGACGCACAGATACGCAGTATTTT
CASSQLRLDGRTDTQYF
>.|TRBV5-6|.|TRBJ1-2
TGTGCCAGCAGCTTGGTACAGGGTGGGAACTATGGCTACACCTTC
CASSLVQGGNYGYTF
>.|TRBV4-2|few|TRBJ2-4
TGTGCCAGCAGCCAAGCTCCCAGGGCAGCCAAAAACATTCAGTACTTC
CASSQAPRAAKNIQYF
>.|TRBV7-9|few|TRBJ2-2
TGTGCCAGCACCGGGAGTGGGGGTTCCGTCGGGGAGCTGTTTTTT
CASTGSGGSVGELFF
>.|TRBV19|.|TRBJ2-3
TGTGCCAGTAGTCCTGGTGACTCTAGCACAGATACGCAGTATTTT
CASSPGDSSTDTQYF
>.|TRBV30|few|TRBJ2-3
TGTGCCTGGAGTGTAGGGGGGGGCACAGATACGCAGTATTTT
CAWSVGGGTDTQYF
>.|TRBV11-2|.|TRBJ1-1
TGTGCCAGCAGCTTAGTGCGGCTGGGGAACACTGAAGCTTTCTTT
CASSLVRLGNTEAFF
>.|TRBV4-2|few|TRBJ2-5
TGTGCCAGCAGACAAGGGGCAAGCGGACAAGAGACCCAGTACTTC
CASRQGASGQETQYF
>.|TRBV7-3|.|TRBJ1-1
TGTGCCAGCAGCCCCAGAATGAACACTGAAGCTTTCTTT
CASSPRMNTEAFF
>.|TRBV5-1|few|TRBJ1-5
TGCGCCAGCAGCTTGGATGTAAATCAGCCCCAGCATTTT
CASSLDVNQPQHF
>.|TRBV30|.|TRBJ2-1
TGTGCCTGGAGTGTACGGGGACTTATATACAATGAGCAGTTCTTC
CAWSVRGLIYNEQFF
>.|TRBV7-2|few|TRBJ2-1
TGTGCCAGCAGCTCTCAGGGGCTAGATGAGCAGTTCTTC
CASSSQGLDEQFF
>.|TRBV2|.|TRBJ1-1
TGTGCCAGCAAGGAGGGGTGGTCCACTGAAGCTTTCTTT
CASKEGWSTEAFF
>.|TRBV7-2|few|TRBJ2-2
TGTGCCAGCAGCCTTGGGACAACGAACACCGGGGAGCTGTTTTTT
CASSLGTTNTGELFF
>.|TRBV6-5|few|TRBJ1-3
TGTGCCAGCAGGCTAACAGGGATTAGAGACACCATATATTTT
CASRLTGIRDTIYF
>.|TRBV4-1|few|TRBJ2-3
TGCGCCAGCAGCCCTGGCCCTCCGGATACGCAGTATTTT
CASSPGPPDTQYF
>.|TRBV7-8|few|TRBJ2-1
TGTGCCAGCAGCTCCCTCAGCATGCGAGGGCGCCGGGGCAATGAGCAGTTCTTC
CASSSLSMRGRRGNEQFF
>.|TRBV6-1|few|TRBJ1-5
TGTGCCAGCAGTGAAACATTGATTAGCAATCAGCCCCAGCATTTT
CASSETLISNQPQHF
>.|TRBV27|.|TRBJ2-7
TGTGCCAGCAGTTTAAGGCGGGGGCCCTACGAGCAGTACTTC
CASSLRRGPYEQYF
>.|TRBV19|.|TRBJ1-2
TGTGCCTCGGGAGGGTTTGGCTATGGCTACACCTTC
CASGGFGYGYTF